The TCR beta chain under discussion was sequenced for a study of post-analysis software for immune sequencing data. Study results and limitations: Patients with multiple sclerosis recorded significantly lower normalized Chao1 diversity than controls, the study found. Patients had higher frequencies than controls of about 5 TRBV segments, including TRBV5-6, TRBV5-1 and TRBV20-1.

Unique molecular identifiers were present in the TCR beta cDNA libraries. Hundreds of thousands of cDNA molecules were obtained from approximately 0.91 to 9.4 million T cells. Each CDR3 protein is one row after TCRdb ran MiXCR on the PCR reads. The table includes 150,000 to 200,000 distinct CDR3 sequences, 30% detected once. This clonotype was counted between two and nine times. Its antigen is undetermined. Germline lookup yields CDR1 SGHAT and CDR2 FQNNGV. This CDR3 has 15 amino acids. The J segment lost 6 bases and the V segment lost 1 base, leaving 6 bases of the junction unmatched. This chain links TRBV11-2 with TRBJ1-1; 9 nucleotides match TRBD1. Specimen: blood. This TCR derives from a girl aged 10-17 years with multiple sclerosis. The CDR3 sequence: CASSLAPTGGSEAFF. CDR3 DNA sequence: TGTGCCAGCAGCTTAGCCCCCACAGGGGGCTCTGAAGCTTTCTTT.